This entry describes one T cell receptor beta chain. These data come from a study of OX40 agonist ivuxolimab in advanced cancers. V lost 0 bases and J 2 bases, leaving 5 bases between the germline ends. This CDR3 region has 13 residues. Germline V gene sequence: CDR1 GTSNPN, CDR2 SVGIG (reference sequence). Using immunoSEQ multiplex PCR, the repertoire was profiled, and TCRdb retains in-frame clones only, with some absent. In the table there are over 40,000 clones, approximately 80% of which are singletons. Sequencing used CD4+ or CD8+ T cells sorted from blood, obtained in a trial of the OX40 agonist ivuxolimab. The chain uses TRBV30 and TRBJ1-5, with D unresolved. The source is an adult with an advanced solid tumor such as melanoma, head and neck, liver or kidney cancer. The CDR3 DNA reads as TGTGCCTGGAGTGTCGAAGGCAATCAGCCCCAGCATTTT. The encoded protein is CAWSVEGNQPQHF.